Presented here are 21 T cell receptor beta chains from one specimen sequenced in a study of blood T cell repertoires in COVID-19. Profiling relied on immunoSEQ multiplex PCR, and the TCRdb table lists in-frame clones only, not all of them. The table lists hundreds of thousands of clones, about 91% of them singletons. The sequenced sample was peripheral blood. The receptors shown here come from a woman in her forties or fifties with COVID-19, enrolled during active disease.

This clone was observed a single time. The CDR3 DNA follows: TGTGCCAGCAGCTTATCCAGGGCCGGACCCCTCCACTTT. It yields the protein CASSLSRAGPLHF. V usage is TRBV11-2 and J usage is TRBJ1-6, with a possible D match to TRBD1 (5 bases). Trimming shortened V by 2 bases and J by 12 bases, and 11 bases separated the two germline ends. The CDR3 is 13 residues long. CDR1 is SGHAT and CDR2 is FQNNGV in the germline V gene. The whole variable domain, remainder taken from reference TRBV11-2 and TRBJ1-6, is EAGVAQSPRYKIIEKRQSVAFWCNPISGHATLYWYQQILGQGPKLLIQFQNNGVVDDSQLPKDRFSAERLKGVDSTLKIQPAKLEDSAVYLCASSLSRAGPLHFGNGTRLTVT.

V and J are TRBV19 and TRBJ2-3; TRBD1 is a possible D gene (5 bases). Germline V gene sequence: CDR1 LNHDA, CDR2 SQIVND (reference sequence). This CDR3 contains 14 residues. V was shortened by 5 bases and J by 4 bases, with 13 bases between the two germline ends. The CDR3 spells CASSPQGTADTQYF. CDR3 nucleotide sequence: TGTGCCAGTAGTCCCCAGGGTACGGCAGATACGCAGTATTTT. The variable domain in full, completed from reference TRBV19 and TRBJ2-3, reads DGGITQSPKYLFRKEGQNVTLSCEQNLNHDAMYWYRQDPGQGLRLIYYSQIVNDFQKGDIAEGYSVSREKKESFPLTVTSAQKNPTAFYLCASSPQGTADTQYFGPGTRLTVL.

The rearrangement uses TRBV10-2 and TRBJ2-3; 9 positions agree with TRBD2. CDR1 and CDR2 (germline): WSHSY, SAAADI. This CDR3 spans 15 amino acids. V lost 4 bases, J lost 6 bases, and 8 bases stayed unmatched. CDR3 sequence: CASSVGRGGRDTQYF. Written as DNA, the CDR3 is TGCGCCAGCAGTGTGGGGCGGGGGGGCCGCGATACGCAGTATTTT.

The chain combines TRBV6-6 with TRBJ1-3, with a possible D match to TRBD1 (5 bases). Trimming pared 1 base from V and 3 bases from J, leaving 10 bases between. Germline CDR1 is MNHNY and CDR2 is SVGAGI (reference sequence). CDR3 length equals 15 residues. CDR3 DNA sequence: TGTGCCAGCAGTTACTTGGGGCAGGGTGGAAACACCATATATTTT. It codes for CASSYLGQGGNTIYF.

The CDR3 region is CASSQETGSPPLYSNQPQHF. The CDR3 DNA reads as TGCGCCAGCAGCCAAGAAACAGGGAGCCCCCCCCTCTATAGCAATCAGCCCCAGCATTTT. This sequence joins TRBV4-1 and TRBJ1-5; TRBD1 might be the D (6 bases). Deletions cut 0 bases from V and 0 bases from J, with 21 bases between. The CDR3 extends over 20 amino acids. Looked up from germline, CDR1 is MGHRA and CDR2 is YSYEKL.

V and J are TRBV5-1 and TRBJ1-2; D perhaps matches TRBD1 (6 bases). V lost 6 bases and J 6 bases, leaving 21 bases between the germline ends. The CDR3 runs to 15 residues. Germline loops: CDR1 SGHRS, CDR2 YFSETQ. CDR3 sequence (DNA): TGCGCCAGCAACCCATCCCGAAGCAGGGGTGATGGCTACACCTTC. Its protein product is CASNPSRSRGDGYTF.

In its sample, this clone was seen once. V usage is TRBV5-8 and J usage is TRBJ1-1, with 9 bases lining up with TRBD1. The CDR3 has 15 amino acids. Trimming at V came to 4 bases and at J to 8 bases, leaving 12 bases not matched to a gene. Germline V gene data show CDR1 as SGHTS and CDR2 as YDEGEE. The DNA for the CDR3 is TGTGCCAGCAGCAATCGACAGGGGGGTTTCTTGGAAGCTTTCTTT. It yields the protein CASSNRQGGFLEAFF.

This clone appeared once. The chain couples TRBV4-2 to TRBJ1-6; the match to TRBD1 covers 8 bases. V shed 0 bases, J shed 6 bases, and the junction held 4 bases outside the gene matches. The CDR3 sequence is 16 residues long. CDR1 is LGHNA, CDR2 YNFKEQ, per germline. CDR3 bases: TGTGCCAGCAGCCAAGATCTCGGACAGGGTAATTCACCCCTCCACTTT. It yields the protein CASSQDLGQGNSPLHF.

This chain joins TRBV10-2 and TRBJ2-1, with 11 bases aligning to TRBD2. This CDR3 is 15 amino acids long. Germline CDR1 WSHSY, CDR2 SAAADI. The trim removed 7 bases at V and 4 bases at J, leaving 6 bases unmatched. Written as DNA, the CDR3 is TGCGCCAGCACTCTAGCGGGGGGTATGTACAATGAGCAGTTCTTC. Protein product: CASTLAGGMYNEQFF.

J is TRBJ1-5 and V is TRBV5-8; no clear D gene. CDR3 length: 12 amino acids. V gave up 2 bases and J gave up 4 bases, with 4 bases separating them. CDR1 and CDR2 (germline): SGHTS, YDEGEE. CDR3 nucleotide sequence: TGTGCCAGCAGCTTTTCAAATCAGCCCCAGCATTTT. This sequence encodes CASSFSNQPQHF.

The V gene is TRBV9, the J gene TRBJ2-7; D not certain. The V end was cut by 0 bases, the J end by 2 bases, with 9 bases between. Germline values: CDR1 SGDLS, CDR2 YYNGEE. The CDR3 sequence is 14 residues long. The CDR3 sequence: CASSVGVPTYEQYF. The CDR3 DNA reads TGTGCCAGCAGCGTAGGTGTTCCTACCTACGAGCAGTACTTC.

The chain uses TRBV5-1 and TRBJ1-1; D might be TRBD1 (6 bases). The CDR3 totals 17 residues. CDR1 is SGHRS, CDR2 YFSETQ, per germline. V lost 3 bases, J lost 2 bases, and 20 bases lay in between. CDR3 nucleotide sequence: TGCGCCAGCAGCTCAATGATATCCGGGACAATAAACACTGAAGCTTTCTTT. Protein sequence: CASSSMISGTINTEAFF.

This chain links TRBV30 with TRBJ1-2; D call uncertain. The CDR3 extends over 13 amino acids. Trimming shortened V by 4 bases and J by 3 bases, and 12 bases separated the two germline ends. CDR1 is GTSNPN and CDR2 is SVGIG in the germline V gene (reference sequence). This chain's CDR3 is CAWTEGRHYGYTF. For the CDR3, the DNA is TGTGCCTGGACTGAGGGAAGGCACTATGGCTACACCTTC.

The chain recombines TRBV7-9 with TRBJ2-1; 8 nucleotides line up with TRBD1. The germline gives CDR1 SEHNR, CDR2 FQNEAQ (reference sequence). The CDR3 totals 15 residues. Unmatched junction bases numbered 9, after V lost 4 bases and J lost 7 bases. The CDR3 DNA reads TGTGCCAGCAGCTCCCGGACAGGGAGTGTAAATGAGCAGTTCTTC. Encoded protein: CASSSRTGSVNEQFF.

V is TRBV3-1 (or the pseudogene TRBV3-2) and J is TRBJ1-2; TRBD1 matches at 9 bases. J was trimmed by 5 bases and V by 0 bases; bases with no gene match: 4. The CDR3 runs to 15 residues. Germline values: CDR1 LGHDT, CDR2 YNNKEL (reference sequence). CDR3 residues: CASSQEQGALYGYTF. The DNA of the CDR3 is TGTGCCAGCAGCCAAGAACAGGGGGCTCTGTATGGCTACACCTTC.

The chain uses TRBV19 and TRBJ2-2; 8 nucleotides agree with TRBD2. Germline-derived CDR1 and CDR2 are LNHDA and SQIVND (reference sequence). The CDR3 has 15 amino acids. V was clipped by 3 bases and J by 8 bases; unmatched bases: 8. CDR3 in DNA: TGTGCCAGTAGTATCCTCCGGGGGGGTAAAGGGGAGCTGTTTTTT. Amino acids: CASSILRGGKGELFF.

The rearrangement uses TRBV19 and TRBJ2-7; D remains unclear. The CDR3 totals 15 residues. From germline, CDR1 is LNHDA and CDR2 SQIVND (reference sequence). Trimming removed 6 bases at V and 2 bases at J, with 17 bases between. The CDR3: CASSRVVRPAYEQYF. The CDR3 DNA sequence: TGTGCCAGTAGCCGCGTTGTGAGGCCCGCCTACGAGCAGTACTTC.

CDR3 coding DNA: TGCAGTGCTACGGGGACAAACGAGCAGTACTTC. This sequence encodes CSATGTNEQYF. The chain joins TRBV20-1 to TRBJ2-7; possibly TRBD1 for D (6 bases). V lost 4 bases and J 5 bases, leaving 9 bases between the germline ends. The length of the CDR3 is 11 residues. Germline-derived CDR1 and CDR2 are DFQATT and SNEGSKA (reference sequence).

J is TRBJ1-3 and V is TRBV15, with D perhaps TRBD1 (6 bases). Per the germline V gene, CDR1 is LNHNV and CDR2 is YYDKDF (reference sequence). The CDR3 is made up of 16 amino acids. V was pared by 0 bases and J by 4 bases, with 13 bases between. The DNA for the CDR3 is TGTGCCACCAGCAGAGATTTGGGGGCTCGAGGAAACACCATATATTTT. It is translated as CATSRDLGARGNTIYF.

The chain recombines TRBV24-1 with TRBJ2-3; the match to TRBD1 covers 9 bases. Per the germline V gene, CDR1 is KGHDR and CDR2 is SFDVKD. With 3 bases clipped from V and 0 bases from J, the junction kept 3 bases outside the gene matches. The CDR3 runs to 16 residues. CDR3 DNA sequence: TGTGCCACCAGTGATCAGACAGGGGGGAGCACAGATACGCAGTATTTT. It is translated as CATSDQTGGSTDTQYF.

This clone was counted between two and nine times. The gene calls are TRBV4-1 and TRBJ1-4; the D gene is possibly TRBD1 (6 bases). This CDR3 has 16 residues. Germline values: CDR1 MGHRA, CDR2 YSYEKL. Trimming took 4 bases from V and 4 from J, leaving 16 bases between them. The CDR3 region has the DNA TGCGCCAGCAGCCCGTTATGGACAGCCTTTAATGAAAAACTGTTTTTT. Translated, it gives CASSPLWTAFNEKLFF.